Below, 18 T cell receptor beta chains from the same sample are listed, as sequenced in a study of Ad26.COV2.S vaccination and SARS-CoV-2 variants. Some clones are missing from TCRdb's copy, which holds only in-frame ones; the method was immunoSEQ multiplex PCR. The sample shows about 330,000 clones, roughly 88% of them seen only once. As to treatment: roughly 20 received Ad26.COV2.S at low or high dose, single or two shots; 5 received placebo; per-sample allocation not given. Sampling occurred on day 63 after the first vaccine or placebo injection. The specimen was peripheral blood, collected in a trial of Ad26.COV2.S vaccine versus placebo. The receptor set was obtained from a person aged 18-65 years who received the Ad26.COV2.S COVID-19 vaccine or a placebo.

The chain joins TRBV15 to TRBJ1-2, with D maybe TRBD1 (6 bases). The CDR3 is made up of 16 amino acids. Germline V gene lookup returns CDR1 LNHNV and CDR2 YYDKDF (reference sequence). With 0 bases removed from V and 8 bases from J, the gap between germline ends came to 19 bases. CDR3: CATSRDRGSVFLGYTF. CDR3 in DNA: TGTGCCACCAGCAGAGACAGGGGCTCGGTTTTCTTAGGCTACACCTTC. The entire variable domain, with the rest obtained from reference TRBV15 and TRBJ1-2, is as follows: DAMVIQNPRYQVTQFGKPVTLSCSQTLNHNVMYWYQQKSSQAPKLLFHYYDKDFNNEADTPDNFQSRRPNTSFCFLDIRSPGLGDTAMYLCATSRDRGSVFLGYTFGSGTRLTVV.

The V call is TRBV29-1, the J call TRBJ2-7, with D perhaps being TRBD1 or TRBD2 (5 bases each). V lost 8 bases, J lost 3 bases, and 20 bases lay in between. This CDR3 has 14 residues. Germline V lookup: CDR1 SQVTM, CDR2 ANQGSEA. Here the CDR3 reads CSTTTGAGHYEQYF. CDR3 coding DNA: TGCAGCACAACGACCGGGGCAGGACACTACGAGCAGTACTTC.

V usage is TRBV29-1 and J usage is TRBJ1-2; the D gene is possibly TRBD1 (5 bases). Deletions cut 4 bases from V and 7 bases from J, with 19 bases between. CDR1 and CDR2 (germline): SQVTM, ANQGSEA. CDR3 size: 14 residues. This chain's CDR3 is CSVVILRGEVGYTF. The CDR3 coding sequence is TGCAGCGTTGTAATCCTAAGAGGGGAGGTTGGCTACACCTTC.

In DNA form, the CDR3 reads TGTGCCAGCAGGTCCGGGACTACTATCCCGCAAGAAGCTTTCTTT. Residues: CASRSGTTIPQEAFF. J is TRBJ1-1 and V is TRBV6-5; D is possibly TRBD1 (5 bases). The CDR3 has 15 residues. CDR1 is MNHEY, CDR2 SVGAGI, per germline. V was pared by 6 bases and J by 8 bases, with 22 bases between.

The CDR3 nucleotides read TGCGCCAGCAGTTCGGTCAGACGGGGAGAAGCTTTCTTT. Its translation is CASSSVRRGEAFF. The chain uses TRBV10-2 and TRBJ1-1; D uncertain. CDR3 length equals 13 residues. Between the trimmed V and J ends, which lost 5 bases and 8 bases, there was a span of 15 bases. CDR1 and CDR2 from the germline V gene are WSHSY and SAAADI.

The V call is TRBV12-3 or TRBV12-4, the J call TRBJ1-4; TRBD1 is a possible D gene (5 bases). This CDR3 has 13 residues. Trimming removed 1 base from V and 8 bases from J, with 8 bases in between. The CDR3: CASSLVGHEKLFF. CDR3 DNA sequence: TGTGCCAGCAGTTTAGTGGGGCACGAAAAACTGTTTTTT.

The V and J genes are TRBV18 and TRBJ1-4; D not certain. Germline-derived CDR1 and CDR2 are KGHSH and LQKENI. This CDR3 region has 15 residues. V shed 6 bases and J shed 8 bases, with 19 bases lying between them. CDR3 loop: CASSRSWVGGEKLFF. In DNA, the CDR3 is TGTGCCAGCTCCCGATCTTGGGTCGGTGGAGAAAAACTGTTTTTT.

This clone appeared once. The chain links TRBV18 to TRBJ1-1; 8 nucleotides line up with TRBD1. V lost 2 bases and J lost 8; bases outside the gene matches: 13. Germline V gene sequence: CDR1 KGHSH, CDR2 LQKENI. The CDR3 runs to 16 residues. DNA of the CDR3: TGTGCCAGCTCACCAACCCAGGGGGCGCTAGGGGCCGAAGCTTTCTTT. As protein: CASSPTQGALGAEAFF.

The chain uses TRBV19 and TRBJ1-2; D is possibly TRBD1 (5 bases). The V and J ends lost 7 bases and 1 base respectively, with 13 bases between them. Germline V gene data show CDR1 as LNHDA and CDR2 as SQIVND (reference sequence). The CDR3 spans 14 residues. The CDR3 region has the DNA TGTGCCAGTAAAGACCAGGGTGTTAACTATGGCTACACCTTC. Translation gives CASKDQGVNYGYTF.

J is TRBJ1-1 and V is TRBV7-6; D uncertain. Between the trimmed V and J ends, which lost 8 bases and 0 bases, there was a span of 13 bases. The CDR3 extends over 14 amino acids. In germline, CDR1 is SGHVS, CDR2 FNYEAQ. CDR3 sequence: CASASTGLNTEAFF. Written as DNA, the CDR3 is TGTGCCAGCGCATCCACCGGGCTGAACACTGAAGCTTTCTTT.

The CDR3 nucleotides are TGTGCCAGCAGTTATGCCCCCCCCGACAGGGTCCTCCCTAATGAGCAGTTCTTC. It translates to CASSYAPPDRVLPNEQFF. The rearrangement joins TRBV9 to TRBJ2-1, with 7 bases lining up with TRBD1. The CDR3 is 18 amino acids. CDR1 SGDLS and CDR2 YYNGEE come from the germline V gene. Germline trimming cut 5 bases from V and 7 bases from J; bases unmatched to any gene: 21. Filled out from reference TRBV9 and TRBJ2-1, the complete variable domain reads DSGVTQTPKHLITATGQRVTLRCSPRSGDLSVYWYQQSLDQGLQFLIQYYNGEERAKGNILERFSAQQFPDLHSELNLSSLELGDSALYFCASSYAPPDRVLPNEQFFGPGTRLTVL.

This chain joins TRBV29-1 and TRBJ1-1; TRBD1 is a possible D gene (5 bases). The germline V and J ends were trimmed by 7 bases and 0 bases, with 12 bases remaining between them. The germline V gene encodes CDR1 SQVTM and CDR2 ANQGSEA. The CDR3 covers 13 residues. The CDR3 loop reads CSAGQGMNTEAFF. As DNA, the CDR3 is TGCAGCGCGGGGCAGGGCATGAACACTGAAGCTTTCTTT.

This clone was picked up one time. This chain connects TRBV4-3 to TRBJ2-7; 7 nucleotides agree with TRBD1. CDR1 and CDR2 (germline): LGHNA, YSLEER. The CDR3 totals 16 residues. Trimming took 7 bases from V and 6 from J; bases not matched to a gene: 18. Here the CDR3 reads CASTPGQNPVHREQYV. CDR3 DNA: TGCGCCAGCACACCGGGACAGAATCCTGTTCATCGCGAGCAGTACGTC.

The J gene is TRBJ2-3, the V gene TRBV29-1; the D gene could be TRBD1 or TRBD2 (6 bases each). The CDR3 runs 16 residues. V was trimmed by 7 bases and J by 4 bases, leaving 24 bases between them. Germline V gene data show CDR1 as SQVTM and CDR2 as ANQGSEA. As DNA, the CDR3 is TGCAGCGCGGGGGCCCGGAAAAGGGATGTCTCAGATACGCAGTATTTT. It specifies CSAGARKRDVSDTQYF.

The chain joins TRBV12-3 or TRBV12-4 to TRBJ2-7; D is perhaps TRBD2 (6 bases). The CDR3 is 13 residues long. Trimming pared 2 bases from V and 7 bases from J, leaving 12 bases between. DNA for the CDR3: TGTGCCAGCAGTTTAATAACCGCGGGGGAGCAGTACTTC. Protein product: CASSLITAGEQYF.

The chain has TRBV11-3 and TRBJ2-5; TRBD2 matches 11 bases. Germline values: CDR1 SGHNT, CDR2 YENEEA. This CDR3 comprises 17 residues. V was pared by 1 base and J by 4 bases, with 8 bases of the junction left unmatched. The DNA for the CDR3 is TGTGCCAGCAGCTTAGTTTTTAGCGGGAGGGCCAGAGAGACCCAGTACTTC. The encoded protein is CASSLVFSGRARETQYF.

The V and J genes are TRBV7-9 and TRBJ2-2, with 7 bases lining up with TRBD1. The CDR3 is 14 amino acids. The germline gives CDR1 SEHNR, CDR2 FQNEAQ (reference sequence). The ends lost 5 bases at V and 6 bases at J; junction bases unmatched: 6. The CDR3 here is CASSLRDSAGELFF. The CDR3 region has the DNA TGTGCCAGCAGCCTCCGGGACAGTGCCGGGGAGCTGTTTTTT. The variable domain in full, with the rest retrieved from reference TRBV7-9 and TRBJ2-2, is DTGVSQNPRHKITKRGQNVTFRCDPISEHNRLYWYRQTLGQGPEFLTYFQNEAQLEKSRLLSDRFSAERPKGSFSTLEIQRTEQGDSAMYLCASSLRDSAGELFFGEGSRLTVL.

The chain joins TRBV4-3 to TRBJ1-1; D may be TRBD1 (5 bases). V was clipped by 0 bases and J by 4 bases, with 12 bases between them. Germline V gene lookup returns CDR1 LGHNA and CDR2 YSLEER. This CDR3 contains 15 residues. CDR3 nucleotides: TGCGCCAGCAGCCAAGATAAGGGGCTTGGCACTGAAGCTTTCTTT. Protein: CASSQDKGLGTEAFF.